This T cell receptor (beta chain) comes out of a study of blood T cells in healthy people across ages. Study at large: About one barcoded beta molecule per two T cells was captured by template switching. The study, taken as a whole, reports: In the absence of known donor CMV status, changes in expanded clonotypes were possibly confounded.

Trimming took 7 bases from V and 1 from J, leaving 9 bases between them. Germline CDR1 reads MNHEY; CDR2 reads SMNVEV (reference sequence). There are 13 residues in the CDR3. Notes on this clonotype: No antigen is known for it.

Primed by a sample-barcoded 5' primer and a J-beta primer mix, a second PCR proceeded for roughly 7 to 11 cycles. One entry per CDR3 protein, called by TCRdb with MiXCR from the 5' RACE reads. The sample shows fewer than 900,000 distinct CDR3 sequences, around half of them seen only once. This receptor was identified in a woman aged 60 to 75 in good health. Sequencing was carried out using blood. The V call is TRBV27, the J call TRBJ2-3, with no clear D. Here the CDR3 reads CASNTWGTDTQYF. DNA of the CDR3: TGTGCCAGCAACACGTGGGGCACAGATACGCAGTATTTT.